These 7 T cell receptor beta chains originate from one sample sequenced in a study of spatial heterogeneity in lung cancer (dated by TCRdb to the late 2010s). Reading the label with the study, this specimen's time point is: sample taken at primary tumor resection. Without any cell sorting, TCR sequencing was performed on whole RNA extracted either from tumor and nontumor lung tissue or from cryopreserved PBMC samples. Library method: 5' RACE. The sample was run on a NextSeq 500. The raw public data were reprocessed by TCRdb itself: fastp quality trimming at Q25, MiXCR clonotype calling, in-frame beta chains only. Records with the same CDR3 protein are collapsed into one entry carrying the most frequent genes and DNA. The sample table shows 20,000 to 30,000 distinct CDR3 sequences, and 9.5% to 15% are seen once. The ten largest make up 25% of the sample. This sample comprised PBMCs, obtained at surgery. These receptors were collected from a female donor with early-stage non-small cell lung cancer.

This clonotype was recorded a few times. The chain employs TRBV7-2 and TRBJ2-4; D gene uncertain. CDR1 and CDR2 from the germline V gene are SGHTA and FQGNSA. There are 14 residues in the CDR3. The germline V and J ends were trimmed by 4 bases and 0 bases, with 7 bases remaining between them. CDR3 in amino acids: CASSSFVAKNIQYF. The CDR3 DNA is TGTGCCAGCAGCTCCTTCGTAGCCAAAAACATTCAGTACTTC.

This clonotype was counted at least ten times. The rearrangement joins TRBV4-2 to TRBJ2-1; TRBD1 aligns across 11 bases. In germline, CDR1 is LGHNA, CDR2 YNFKEQ. J gave up 8 bases and V 1 base, and 10 bases lay outside the gene matches. The CDR3 totals 17 residues. In nucleotides, the CDR3 is TGTGCCAGCAGCCAAGCCTCCTTAGGACAGGGGGCGTATGAGCAGTTCTTC. It specifies CASSQASLGQGAYEQFF.

This clonotype occurred a few times. The rearrangement joins TRBV7-2 to TRBJ2-7; D may be TRBD2 (5 bases). The germline V gene encodes CDR1 SGHTA and CDR2 FQGNSA. This CDR3 has 13 residues. Trimming took 1 base from V and 3 from J, leaving 7 bases between them. The CDR3 coding sequence is TGTGCCAGCAGCTTAGTTCGGGGCTACGAGCAGTACTTC. It specifies CASSLVRGYEQYF.

This chain joins TRBV10-3 and TRBJ1-2; 8 bases are a match to TRBD1. The CDR3 has 15 residues. Germline CDR1 ENHRY, CDR2 SYGVKD. Trimming took 7 bases from V and 3 from J; bases not matched to a gene: 10. The CDR3 DNA is TGTGCCATCACTGGGTCGGACAGGGCAGACTATGGCTACACCTTC. Encoded protein: CAITGSDRADYGYTF.

This clonotype appeared a few times. This chain joins TRBV29-1 and TRBJ2-4, with 11 bases that match TRBD2. Germline CDR1 reads SQVTM; CDR2 reads ANQGSEA. V was clipped by 7 bases and J by 6 bases; unmatched bases: 14. The CDR3 sequence is 16 residues long. CDR3 region: CSALLPLAGGTNIQYF. The CDR3 bases are TGCAGCGCCCTCCTACCGCTAGCGGGAGGCACAAACATTCAGTACTTC.

This clonotype turned up a few times. This chain connects TRBV27 to TRBJ2-7; D is tentatively TRBD1 or TRBD2 (5 bases each). CDR3 length equals 13 residues. V lost 6 bases, J lost 2 bases, and 11 bases lay in between. Per the germline V gene, CDR1 is MNHEY and CDR2 is SMNVEV (reference sequence). CDR3 protein: CASRPGPTYEQYF. The CDR3 region has the DNA TGTGCCAGCAGACCGGGACCCACCTACGAGCAGTACTTC.

This clonotype was seen repeatedly, ten times or more. The V call is TRBV7-2, the J call TRBJ1-2, with 8 bases identical to TRBD1. J was trimmed by 8 bases and V by 5 bases; bases with no gene match: 16. The length of the CDR3 is 16 residues. Germline lookup yields CDR1 SGHTA and CDR2 FQGNSA. The CDR3 DNA follows: TGTGCCAGCAGCCCTGTCCCGGGACAGGTAACCGTGGGCTACACCTTC. This codes for CASSPVPGQVTVGYTF.